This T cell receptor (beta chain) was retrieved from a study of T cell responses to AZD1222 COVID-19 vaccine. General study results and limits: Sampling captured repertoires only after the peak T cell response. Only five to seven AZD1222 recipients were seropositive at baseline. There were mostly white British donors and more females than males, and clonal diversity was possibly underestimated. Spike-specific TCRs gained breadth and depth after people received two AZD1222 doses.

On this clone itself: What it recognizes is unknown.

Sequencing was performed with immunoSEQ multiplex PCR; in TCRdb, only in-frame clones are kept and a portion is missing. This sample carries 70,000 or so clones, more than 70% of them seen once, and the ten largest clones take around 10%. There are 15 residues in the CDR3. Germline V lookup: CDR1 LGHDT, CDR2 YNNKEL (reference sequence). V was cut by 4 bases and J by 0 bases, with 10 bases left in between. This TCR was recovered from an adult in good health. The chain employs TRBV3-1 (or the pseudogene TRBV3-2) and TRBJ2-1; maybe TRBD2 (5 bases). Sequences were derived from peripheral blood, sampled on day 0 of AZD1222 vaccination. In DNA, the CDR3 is TGTGCCAGCAGCCTCGGACGGGACTCCTACAATGAGCAGTTCTTC. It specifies CASSLGRDSYNEQFF.